This entry is about one T cell receptor beta chain. RNA extraction was followed by reverse transcription into cDNA, which acted as the sequencing template. Libraries were prepared by immunoSEQ multiplex PCR; TCRdb keeps only in-frame clonotypes and omits some of them. Among some 150,000 clones listed, around 58% were seen once. This record comes from a study of CD8+ T cells in alopecia areata. About the study: Each of the treated patients was given oral tofacitinib, 5 to 10 mg twice daily, for moderate-to-severe alopecia areata.

CDR3 length: 15 amino acids. The V and J ends lost 6 bases and 2 bases respectively, with 14 bases between them. The V gene's germline CDR1 is MNHNY and CDR2 SVGAGI (reference sequence). Both peripheral blood and punch biopsies of lesional scalp skin were obtained from patients who had alopecia areata. This specimen consisted of CD4+ T cells sorted from blood, obtained at week 0. This chain joins TRBV6-6 and TRBJ1-5; D possibly corresponds to TRBD1 (6 bases). The source of this sequence is a human donor with alopecia areata. The CDR3 region is CASSPGGGRNQPQHF. The CDR3 DNA is TGTGCCAGCAGCCCCGGAGGGGGTCGCAATCAGCCCCAGCATTTT.